This T cell receptor (beta chain) was captured in a study of beta chain features in type 1 diabetes. Trimming shortened V by 6 bases and J by 3 bases, and 12 bases separated the two germline ends. Germline CDR1 KGHSH, CDR2 LQKENI. The length of the CDR3 is 13 residues. The study reverse transcribed the entire isolated RNA, so it sequenced expressed TCRB transcripts. Some clones are missing from TCRdb's copy, which holds only in-frame ones; the method was immunoSEQ multiplex PCR. The sample consists of about 200,000 clones, around 9.9% of them appearing once. This chain connects TRBV18 to TRBJ2-7; D gene unclear. This TCR derives from a man aged 18 to 30 in good health. The sequencing input was central memory CD4+ T cells from blood. The DNA for the CDR3 is TGTGCCAGCTCCCTATACACGGACTACGAGCAGTACTTC. Its translation is CASSLYTDYEQYF.